This TCR beta chain was sequenced during a study of T cells after yellow fever vaccination. As for the study in general: Fractions containing few cells were prepared with SMART-Seq v4 Ultra Low Input. Study-level findings and limits: Detected again after the booster were most primary-vaccination clones, at approximately 96% CD4 and 70% to 90% CD8.

Trimming took off 2 bases at V and 5 bases at J, with 12 bases between the two ends. CDR3 size: 14 residues. Concerning this clonotype: Antigen: not known.

5'RACE template switching generated TCR cDNA, adding a universal primer site and UMIs. TCRdb re-analysed the 5' RACE reads in MiXCR, keeping a single row per CDR3 protein. The sample yields more than 350,000 distinct CDR3 sequences, roughly 10% seen once. Material: PBMCs, obtained on the day of the first yellow fever vaccination. The V call is TRBV12-3 or TRBV12-4, the J call TRBJ1-2; D might be TRBD1 (6 bases). This clonotype was sampled from a man aged 18-30 years who received the YFV17D yellow fever vaccine. The CDR3 reads CASSLRGARYGYTF. CDR3 in DNA: TGTGCCAGCAGTTTACGGGGGGCTAGGTATGGCTACACCTTC.